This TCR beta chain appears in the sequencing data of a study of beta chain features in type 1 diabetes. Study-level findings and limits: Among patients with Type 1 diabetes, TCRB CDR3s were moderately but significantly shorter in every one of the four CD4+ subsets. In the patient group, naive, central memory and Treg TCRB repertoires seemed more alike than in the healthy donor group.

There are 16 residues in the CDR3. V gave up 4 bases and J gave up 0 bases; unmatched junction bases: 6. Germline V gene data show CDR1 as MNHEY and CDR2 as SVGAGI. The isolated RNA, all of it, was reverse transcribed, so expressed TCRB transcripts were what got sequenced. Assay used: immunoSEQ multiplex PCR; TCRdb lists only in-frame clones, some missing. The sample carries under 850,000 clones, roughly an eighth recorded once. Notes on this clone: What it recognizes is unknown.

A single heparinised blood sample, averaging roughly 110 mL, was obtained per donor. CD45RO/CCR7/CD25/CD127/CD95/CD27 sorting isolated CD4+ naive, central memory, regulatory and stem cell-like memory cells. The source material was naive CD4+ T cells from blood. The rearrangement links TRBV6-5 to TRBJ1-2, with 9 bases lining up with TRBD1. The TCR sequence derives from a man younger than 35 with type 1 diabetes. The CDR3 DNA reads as TGTGCCAGCAGTTCCACCGGGACAGGGACTAACTATGGCTACACCTTC. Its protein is CASSSTGTGTNYGYTF.